The clone carrying this T cell receptor beta chain showed up just once. Germline-derived CDR1 and CDR2 are LNHDA and SQIVND (reference sequence). Trimming cost V 7 bases and J 5 bases; bases outside gene matches: 23. This CDR3 comprises 19 residues. The sample is drawn from a study of shared clonotypes between healthy human individuals. It was across several immunoSEQ plates that each subset's genomic DNA was evenly split. TCRdb's table, derived via immunoSEQ multiplex PCR, lists solely in-frame clones and lacks some. The sample yields under 2,500,000 clones, around 95% seen once. The clonotype was recovered from a man aged 18-30 years in good health. Sequencing used naive CD4+ T cells sorted from blood. The subset is: CD45RA+ positively selected. The V and J genes are TRBV19 and TRBJ2-7; the match to TRBD2 covers 10 bases. DNA of the CDR3: TGTGCCAGTACCCCCATTCTTCGCAGGACTAGCGGACCGAGGCACGAGCAGTACTTC. It specifies CASTPILRRTSGPRHEQYF. The full variable domain, its missing parts supplied by reference TRBV19 and TRBJ2-7, is DGGITQSPKYLFRKEGQNVTLSCEQNLNHDAMYWYRQDPGQGLRLIYYSQIVNDFQKGDIAEGYSVSREKKESFPLTVTSAQKNPTAFYLCASTPILRRTSGPRHEQYFGPGTRLTVT.